This entry features one T cell receptor beta chain sequence. These data originate in a study of blood T cell repertoires in COVID-19. The wider study: Collection of acute and convalescent COVID-19 samples took place in the United States, Italy and Spain. PBMCs, B-cell-depleted T cells, or T cells were the source of the cDNA or gDNA that made up the material.

Per the original methods: Researchers report that nucleated cell counts were estimated from reference gene primer amplification. This table comes from immunoSEQ multiplex PCR, and its TCRdb copy is limited to in-frame clones, with some not included. V, J and clone size derive from that table, while D and trimming were established from the DNA sequence. The sample carries approximately 150,000 clones, roughly 78% recorded once. The CDR3 runs to 18 residues. The chain couples TRBV21-1 to TRBJ1-2; whether TRBD1, the table's D call, matches the DNA was not checked. TRBV21-1 is a recognized pseudogene. The TCR was taken from a human donor with acute or convalescent COVID-19. The donor label of this sample is uncertain. Material: peripheral blood. The CDR3 DNA is TGTGCCAGCAGCAATGCAGGGTTCTCAGGGACAGCTAACTATGGCTACACCTTC. It codes for CASSNAGFSGTANYGYTF.